This T cell receptor (beta chain) was found in a study of blood T cell repertoires in COVID-19. Across the whole study: T cells, B-cell-depleted T cells, or PBMCs provided the cDNA or gDNA that served as material.

How the authors handled the data: It was from reference gene primer amplification that nucleated cell counts were estimated. Profiled with immunoSEQ multiplex PCR; TCRdb holds only in-frame clones, not every one. The D gene and trimming were derived from the DNA, and the V and J assignments and clone size from that table. This table holds around 100,000 clones, about 87% found once. The CDR3 extends over 14 amino acids. In germline, CDR1 is LGHNT, CDR2 FRNRAP. Trimming removed 6 bases at V and 0 bases at J, with 8 bases between. The specimen sequenced was peripheral blood. The sequence came from a human donor in a cohort sampled during active COVID-19. V usage is TRBV12-5 and J usage is TRBJ1-4; D unclear. As DNA, the CDR3 is TGTGCTAGTGGCCCCCATGCAACTAATGAAAAACTGTTTTTT. Its protein product is CASGPHATNEKLFF.